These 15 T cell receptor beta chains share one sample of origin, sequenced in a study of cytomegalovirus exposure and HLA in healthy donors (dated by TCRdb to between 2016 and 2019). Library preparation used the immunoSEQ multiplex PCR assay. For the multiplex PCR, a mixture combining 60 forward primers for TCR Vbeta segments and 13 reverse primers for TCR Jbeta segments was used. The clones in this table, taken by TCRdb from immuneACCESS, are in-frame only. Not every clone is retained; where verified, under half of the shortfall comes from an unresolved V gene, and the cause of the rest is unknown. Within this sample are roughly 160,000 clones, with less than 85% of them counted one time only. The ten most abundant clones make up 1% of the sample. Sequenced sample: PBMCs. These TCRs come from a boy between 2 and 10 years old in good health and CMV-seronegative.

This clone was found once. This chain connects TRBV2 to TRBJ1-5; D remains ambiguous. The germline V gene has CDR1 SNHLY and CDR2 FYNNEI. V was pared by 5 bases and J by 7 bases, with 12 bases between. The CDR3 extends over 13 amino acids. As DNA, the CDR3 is TGTGCCAGCAGTTCCAGTGCCCGACAGCCCCAGCATTTT. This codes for CASSSSARQPQHF.

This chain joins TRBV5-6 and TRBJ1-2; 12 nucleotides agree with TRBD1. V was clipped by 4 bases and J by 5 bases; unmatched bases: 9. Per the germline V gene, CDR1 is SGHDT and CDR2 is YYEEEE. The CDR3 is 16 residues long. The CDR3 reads CASSGDRGRELYGYTF. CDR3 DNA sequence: TGTGCCAGCAGCGGGGACAGGGGGCGCGAGTTGTATGGCTACACCTTC. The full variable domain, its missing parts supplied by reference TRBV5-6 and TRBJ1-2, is DAGVTQSPTHLIKTRGQQVTLRCSPKSGHDTVSWYQQALGQGPQFIFQYYEEEERQRGNFPDRFSGHQFPNYSSELNVNALLLGDSALYLCASSGDRGRELYGYTFGSGTRLTVV.

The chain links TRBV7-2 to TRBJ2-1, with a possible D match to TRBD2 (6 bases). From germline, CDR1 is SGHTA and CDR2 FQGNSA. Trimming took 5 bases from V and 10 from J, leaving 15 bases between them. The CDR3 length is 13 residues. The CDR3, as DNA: TGTGCCAGCAGCCCGTGGATGAGCGGGGAGCAGTTCTTC. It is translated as CASSPWMSGEQFF.

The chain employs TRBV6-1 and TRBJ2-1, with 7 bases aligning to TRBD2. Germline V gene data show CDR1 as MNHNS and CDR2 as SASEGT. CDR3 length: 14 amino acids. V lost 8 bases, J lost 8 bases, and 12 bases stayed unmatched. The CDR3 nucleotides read TGTGCCAGCCACCCGCGGGAGATTACCCATGAGCAGTTCTTC. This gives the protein CASHPREITHEQFF.

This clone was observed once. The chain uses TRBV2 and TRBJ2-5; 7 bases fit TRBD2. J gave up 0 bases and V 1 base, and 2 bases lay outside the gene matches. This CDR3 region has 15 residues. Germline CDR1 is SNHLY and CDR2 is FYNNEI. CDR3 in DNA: TGTGCCAGCAGTGAAGGGGGGGGGTACCAAGAGACCCAGTACTTC. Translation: CASSEGGGYQETQYF.

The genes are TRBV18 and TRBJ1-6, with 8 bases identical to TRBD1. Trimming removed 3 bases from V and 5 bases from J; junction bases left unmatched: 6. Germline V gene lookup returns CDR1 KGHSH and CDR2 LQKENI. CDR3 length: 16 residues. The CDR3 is CASSPWQGANNSPLHF. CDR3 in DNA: TGTGCCAGCTCACCGTGGCAGGGGGCAAATAATTCACCCCTCCACTTT.

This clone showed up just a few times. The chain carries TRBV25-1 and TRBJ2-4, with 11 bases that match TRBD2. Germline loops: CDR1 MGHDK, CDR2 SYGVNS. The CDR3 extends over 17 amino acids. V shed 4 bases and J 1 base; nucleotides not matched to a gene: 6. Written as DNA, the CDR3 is TGTGCCAGCAGTGCCTCACCTAGCGGGGGGGCCAAAAACATTCAGTACTTC. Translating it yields CASSASPSGGAKNIQYF.

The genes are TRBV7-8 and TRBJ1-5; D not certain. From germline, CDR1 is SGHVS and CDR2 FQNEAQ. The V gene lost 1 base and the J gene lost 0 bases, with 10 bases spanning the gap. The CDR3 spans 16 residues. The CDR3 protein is CASSLGFGGSNQPQHF. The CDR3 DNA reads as TGTGCCAGCAGCTTAGGGTTCGGCGGTAGCAATCAGCCCCAGCATTTT.

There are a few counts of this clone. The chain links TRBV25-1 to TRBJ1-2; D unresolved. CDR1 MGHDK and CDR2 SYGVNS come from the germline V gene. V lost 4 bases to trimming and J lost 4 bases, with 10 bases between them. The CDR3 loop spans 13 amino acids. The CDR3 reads CASSVNRGYGYTF. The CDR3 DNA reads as TGTGCCAGCAGTGTTAATAGAGGCTATGGCTACACCTTC.

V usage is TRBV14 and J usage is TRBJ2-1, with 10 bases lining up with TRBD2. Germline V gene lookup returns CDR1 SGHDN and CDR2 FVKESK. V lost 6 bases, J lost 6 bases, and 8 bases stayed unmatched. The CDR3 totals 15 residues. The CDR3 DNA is TGTGCCAGCAGTCAACTAGCGGGGATAGGCAATGAGCAGTTCTTC. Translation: CASSQLAGIGNEQFF.

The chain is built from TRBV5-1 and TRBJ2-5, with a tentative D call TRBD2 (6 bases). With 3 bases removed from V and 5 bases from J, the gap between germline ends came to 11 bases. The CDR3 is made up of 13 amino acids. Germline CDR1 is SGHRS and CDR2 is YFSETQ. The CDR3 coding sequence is TGCGCCAGCAGCTCGGAGGGCCTGGAGACCCAGTACTTC. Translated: CASSSEGLETQYF. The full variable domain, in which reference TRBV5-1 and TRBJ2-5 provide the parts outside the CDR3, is KAGVTQTPRYLIKTRGQQVTLSCSPISGHRSVSWYQQTPGQGLQFLFEYFSETQRNKGNFPGRFSGRQFSNSRSEMNVSTLELGDSALYLCASSSEGLETQYFGPGTRLLVL.

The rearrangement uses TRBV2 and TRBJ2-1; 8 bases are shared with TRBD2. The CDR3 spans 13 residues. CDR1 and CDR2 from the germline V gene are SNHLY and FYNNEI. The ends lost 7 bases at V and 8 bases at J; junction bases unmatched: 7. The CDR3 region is CASTGLGSDEQFF. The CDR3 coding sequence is TGTGCCAGCACGGGACTAGGAAGCGATGAGCAGTTCTTC.

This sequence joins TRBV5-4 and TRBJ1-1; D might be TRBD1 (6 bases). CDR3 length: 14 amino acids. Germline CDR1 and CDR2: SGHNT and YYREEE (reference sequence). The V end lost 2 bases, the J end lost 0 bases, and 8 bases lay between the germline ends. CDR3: CASSFGQLNTEAFF. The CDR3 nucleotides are TGTGCCAGCAGCTTCGGACAGCTGAACACTGAAGCTTTCTTT.

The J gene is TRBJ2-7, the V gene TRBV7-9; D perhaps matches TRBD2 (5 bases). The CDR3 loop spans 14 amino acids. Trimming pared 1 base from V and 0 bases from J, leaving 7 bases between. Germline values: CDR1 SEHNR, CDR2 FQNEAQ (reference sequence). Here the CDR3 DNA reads TGTGCCAGCAGCTTAGTCGGGATCTCCTACGAGCAGTACTTC. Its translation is CASSLVGISYEQYF.

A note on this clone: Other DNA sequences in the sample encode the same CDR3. The CDR3 DNA is TGCGCCAGCAGCTTGGTTCAGGGCTACGAGCAGTACTTC. Its protein product is CASSLVQGYEQYF. This chain links TRBV5-1 with TRBJ2-7, with D possibly being TRBD1 (5 bases). The CDR3 runs 13 residues. The germline V and J ends were trimmed by 0 bases and 3 bases, with 7 bases remaining between them. The germline gives CDR1 SGHRS, CDR2 YFSETQ.